This TCR beta chain was captured by sequencing in a study of CD8 T cells in Susac syndrome. Random hexamers were used to reverse transcribe an amount of about 0.45 to 1 ug RNA. TCR beta CDR3 was amplified by immunoSEQ multiplex PCR. This amplification extended across 54 Vbeta and 13 Jbeta segments. TCRdb re-derived calls from the immunoSEQ multiplex PCR reads in MiXCR, one entry per CDR3 protein. The sample consists of about 210,000 distinct CDR3 sequences, 95% of them appearing once. TCR beta sequencing covered blood CD8+ and CD4+ T cells. Purification of the CD8+ and CD4+ T cells relied on negative isolation, and TEMRA cells underwent FACS enrichment. Sequences were obtained from CD4+ T cells from PBMCs. This receptor was taken from a human donor in good health.

This CDR3 is CASSLDTGWQETQYF. CDR3 DNA sequence: TGTGCCAGCAGCTTGGACACAGGGTGGCAAGAGACCCAGTACTTC. V and J are TRBV5-4 and TRBJ2-5; tentative D call: TRBD1 (6 bases). The V end was cut by 0 bases, the J end by 2 bases, with 11 bases between. Germline assignment: CDR1 SGHNT and CDR2 YYREEE (reference sequence). The CDR3 sequence is 15 residues long.